The clone carrying this TCR beta chain was seen more than once but under ten times. The junction had 13 bases not matched to a gene; V was cut back by 5 bases and J by 4 bases. The CDR3 is 16 residues long. Germline assignment: CDR1 MNHEY and CDR2 SMNVEV (reference sequence). The data are from a study of blood T cell repertoires in COVID-19. Whole-study context: Sites in the United States, Italy and Spain provided acute and convalescent COVID-19 samples.

Original methodology: It was from reference gene primer amplification that nucleated cell counts were estimated. Assay used: immunoSEQ multiplex PCR; TCRdb lists only in-frame clones, some missing. V and J calls and clone size come straight from that table; D and trimming were deduced from the DNA. The sample consists of 150,000 to 200,000 clones, around 90% of them appearing once. V usage is TRBV27 and J usage is TRBJ2-5, with 7 positions matching TRBD2. The TCR sequence derives from a human donor in a cohort sampled during active COVID-19. The sequencing sample was made of peripheral blood. CDR3 sequence (DNA): TGTGCCAGCAGTGTTTTGGGGGGAGGGCCCGGAGAGACCCAGTACTTC. This gives the protein CASSVLGGGPGETQYF.